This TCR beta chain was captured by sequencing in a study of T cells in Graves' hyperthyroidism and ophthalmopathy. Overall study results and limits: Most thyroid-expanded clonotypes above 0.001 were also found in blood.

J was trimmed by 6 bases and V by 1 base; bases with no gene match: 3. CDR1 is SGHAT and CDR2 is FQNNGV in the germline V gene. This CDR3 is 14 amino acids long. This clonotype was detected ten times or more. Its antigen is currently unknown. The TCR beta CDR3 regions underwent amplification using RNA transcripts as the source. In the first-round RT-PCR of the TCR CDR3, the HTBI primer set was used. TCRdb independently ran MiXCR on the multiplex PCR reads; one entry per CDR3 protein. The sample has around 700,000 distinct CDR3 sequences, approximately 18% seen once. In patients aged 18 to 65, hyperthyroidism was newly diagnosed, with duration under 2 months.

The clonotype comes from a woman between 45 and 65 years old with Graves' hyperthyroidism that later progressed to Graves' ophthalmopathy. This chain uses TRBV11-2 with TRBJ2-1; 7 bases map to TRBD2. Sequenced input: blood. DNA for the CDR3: TGTGCCAGCAGCTTAGTGCCGGGGGGCAATGAGCAGTTCTTC. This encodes CASSLVPGGNEQFF.